This T cell receptor (beta chain) came from a study of blood T cell repertoires in COVID-19. V lost 0 bases to trimming and J lost 3 bases, with 15 bases between them. Germline assignment: CDR1 SGHRS and CDR2 YFSETQ. The CDR3 length is 16 residues. Authors' analysis steps: Amplification of reference gene primers was used by the study to estimate nucleated cell counts. The data were produced by immunoSEQ multiplex PCR, yet TCRdb's version contains in-frame clones alone and is incomplete. The V and J calls and clone size were taken over from that table, and D and trimming were inferred from the DNA. The sample records over 140,000 clones, approximately 79% being singletons.

The sequence was collected from a woman aged 45-60 years who had recovered from COVID-19. The source material was PBMCs or T cells enriched from blood (not recorded which). The chain carries TRBV5-1 and TRBJ1-1, with D possibly matching TRBD1 (5 bases). The CDR3 DNA reads TGCGCCAGCAGCTTGGCCCAAGCAGGGAGGGACACTGAAGCTTTCTTT. This codes for CASSLAQAGRDTEAFF.